One sample yielded the 31 T cell receptor beta chains listed below, sequenced in a study of cytomegalovirus exposure and HLA in healthy donors. It was with 60 Vbeta and 13 Jbeta primers that the PCR ran. Here immunoSEQ multiplex PCR was the method, and the copy in TCRdb shows in-frame clones only, minus some. The sample comprises under 200,000 clones, over 75% of which are singletons, and about 2.4% rests with the top ten. Sequencing was carried out using PBMCs. The receptors come from a man aged 55 to 69 in good health and CMV-seronegative.

The CDR3 loop is CASSVGGQAHYEQYF. The CDR3 DNA reads TGTGCCAGCAGCGTGGGAGGACAGGCGCACTACGAGCAGTACTTC. The chain is built from TRBV9 and TRBJ2-7; possibly TRBD1 for D (7 bases). The CDR3 totals 15 residues. V gave up 2 bases and J gave up 3 bases, with 15 bases separating them. The germline CDR1 and CDR2 sequences are SGDLS and YYNGEE. Supplemented by reference TRBV9 and TRBJ2-7, the full variable domain reads DSGVTQTPKHLITATGQRVTLRCSPRSGDLSVYWYQQSLDQGLQFLIQYYNGEERAKGNILERFSAQQFPDLHSELNLSSLELGDSALYFCASSVGGQAHYEQYFGPGTRLTVT.

The chain joins TRBV28 to TRBJ1-5; 8 positions agree with TRBD1. CDR1 and CDR2 from the germline V gene are MDHEN and SYDVKM. The CDR3 has 17 amino acids. The ends lost 5 bases at V and 7 bases at J; junction bases unmatched: 16. CDR3 residues: CASSETKRQGRGQPQHF. As DNA, the CDR3 is TGTGCCAGCAGTGAGACGAAAAGACAGGGGAGGGGGCAGCCCCAGCATTTT.

The genes are TRBV15 and TRBJ1-5, with D possibly being TRBD1 (6 bases). This CDR3 is built from 15 residues. Trimming removed 1 base from V and 1 base from J, with 8 bases in between. Per the germline V gene, CDR1 is LNHNV and CDR2 is YYDKDF (reference sequence). CDR3: CATSRGGLSNQPQHF. As DNA, the CDR3 is TGTGCCACCAGCAGAGGGGGGCTGAGCAATCAGCCCCAGCATTTT.

V is TRBV5-8 and J is TRBJ2-1; D is perhaps TRBD2 (6 bases). With 0 bases removed from V and 6 bases from J, the gap between germline ends came to 16 bases. The CDR3 covers 16 residues. Per germline, CDR1 SGHTS and CDR2 YDEGEE. The CDR3 spells CASSLGDSLGPNEQFF. The DNA of the CDR3 is TGTGCCAGCAGCTTGGGGGACTCCCTGGGGCCCAATGAGCAGTTCTTC.

J is TRBJ1-3 and V is TRBV25-1; possible D gene TRBD1, 6 bases. This CDR3 spans 15 amino acids. Trimming removed 6 bases from V and 3 bases from J, with 15 bases in between. Germline V CDR1 and CDR2: MGHDK, SYGVNS. The CDR3 coding sequence is TGTGCCAGCAGACCCACAGGGAAAGGTGGAAACACCATATATTTT. Translation: CASRPTGKGGNTIYF.

This rearrangement joins TRBV28 to TRBJ1-5, with TRBD1 matching over 8 bases. CDR3 size: 20 residues. CDR1 and CDR2 from the germline V gene are MDHEN and SYDVKM. Germline trimming cut 7 bases from V and 0 bases from J; bases unmatched to any gene: 20. The DNA for the CDR3 is TGTGCCAGCATCTCCATTCCCGGGACAGGCCTCTTTTATAGCAATCAGCCCCAGCATTTT. Residues: CASISIPGTGLFYSNQPQHF.

This clone has just a few counts. The chain carries TRBV6-1 and TRBJ2-3; D remains unclear. Germline-derived CDR1 and CDR2 are MNHNS and SASEGT. The CDR3 covers 11 residues. V was pared by 3 bases and J by 9 bases, with 7 bases between. Here the CDR3 reads CASSDIRTQYF. The DNA for the CDR3 is TGTGCCAGCAGTGACATTAGAACGCAGTATTTT.

This clone was observed a handful of times. The chain recombines TRBV4-1 with TRBJ1-1, with D hard to call. The CDR3 covers 19 residues. Germline CDR1 and CDR2: MGHRA and YSYEKL. V shed 4 bases and J shed 4 bases, with 28 bases lying between them. The CDR3 here is CASSRRSRGLSRWSTEAFF. The CDR3 bases are TGCGCCAGCAGCCGCAGATCTCGGGGTCTAAGTAGATGGTCCACTGAAGCTTTCTTT.

The V call is TRBV27, the J call TRBJ1-2; D not resolved. V was shortened by 6 bases and J by 4 bases, with 15 bases between the two germline ends. Per the germline V gene, CDR1 is MNHEY and CDR2 is SMNVEV (reference sequence). This CDR3 has 14 residues. The CDR3 DNA reads as TGTGCCAGCAGCCGCAGAGGATTCGGCTATGGCTACACCTTC. It specifies CASSRRGFGYGYTF.

The rearrangement links TRBV5-1 to TRBJ1-4; 8 bases line up with TRBD1. The trim removed 4 bases at V and 4 bases at J, leaving 6 bases unmatched. Per germline, CDR1 SGHRS and CDR2 YFSETQ. This CDR3 has 15 amino acids. CDR3 bases: TGCGCCAGCAGCGCATTGACAGGGGATAATGAAAAACTGTTTTTT. The encoded protein is CASSALTGDNEKLFF.

This clone was observed a handful of times. The chain combines TRBV2 with TRBJ1-1; 8 nucleotides line up with TRBD1. V shed 6 bases and J 5 bases; nucleotides not matched to a gene: 8. This CDR3 has 14 residues. Germline CDR1 is SNHLY and CDR2 is FYNNEI. CDR3 DNA: TGTGCCAGCAGCGACGGACAGGGAGGGACTGAAGCTTTCTTT. This codes for CASSDGQGGTEAFF.

The J gene is TRBJ2-1, the V gene TRBV5-1, with 12 bases aligning to TRBD2. The CDR3 length is 15 residues. The V segment lost 5 bases and the J segment 2 bases; nucleotides outside the gene matches: 2. The germline CDR1 and CDR2 sequences are SGHRS and YFSETQ. DNA of the CDR3: TGCGCCAGCAGACTAGCGGGAGGCACCTACAATGAGCAGTTCTTC. Translating gives CASRLAGGTYNEQFF.

The chain recombines TRBV20-1 with TRBJ2-3, with D tentatively TRBD2 (5 bases). The CDR3 sequence is 11 residues long. In germline, CDR1 is DFQATT, CDR2 SNEGSKA (reference sequence). V shed 5 bases and J shed 5 bases, with 8 bases lying between them. Here the CDR3 reads CSAGLVDTQYF. DNA of the CDR3: TGCAGTGCTGGACTTGTAGATACGCAGTATTTT.

The genes are TRBV10-2 and TRBJ2-1; D possibly corresponds to TRBD2 (6 bases). Germline V gene lookup returns CDR1 WSHSY and CDR2 SAAADI. This CDR3 comprises 14 residues. V was shortened by 6 bases and J by 2 bases, with 11 bases between the two germline ends. CDR3 coding DNA: TGCGCCAGCAGCCCTAGCGATACCTACAATGAGCAGTTCTTC. It specifies CASSPSDTYNEQFF.

The chain joins TRBV29-1 to TRBJ1-1, with D possibly matching TRBD1 (5 bases). Trimming shortened V by 0 bases and J by 5 bases, and 13 bases separated the two germline ends. This CDR3 contains 14 residues. CDR1 is SQVTM and CDR2 is ANQGSEA in the germline V gene. CDR3 sequence reads: CSVEEPGGWTEAFF. For the CDR3, the DNA is TGCAGCGTTGAAGAGCCGGGGGGTTGGACTGAAGCTTTCTTT.

This chain joins TRBV18 and TRBJ2-1; TRBD2 matches at 7 bases. Germline values: CDR1 KGHSH, CDR2 LQKENI. Unmatched junction bases numbered 3, after V lost 3 bases and J lost 1 base. The CDR3 runs 15 residues. As DNA, the CDR3 is TGTGCCAGCTCACCCCGCGGGGGTTCCTACAATGAGCAGTTCTTC. Translating it yields CASSPRGGSYNEQFF.

This chain joins TRBV19 and TRBJ1-1, with 7 nucleotides matching TRBD1. The junction had 10 bases not matched to a gene; V was cut back by 3 bases and J by 9 bases. Germline V lookup: CDR1 LNHDA, CDR2 SQIVND (reference sequence). CDR3 length: 14 amino acids. The CDR3 DNA reads as TGTGCCAGTAGTATCTCGGGGGGGGGACAGAAAGCTTTCTTT. Its protein product is CASSISGGGQKAFF.

The V call is TRBV6-1, the J call TRBJ2-5; TRBD1 matches at 10 bases. The length of the CDR3 is 13 residues. J was trimmed by 5 bases and V by 6 bases; bases with no gene match: 3. Germline V gene lookup returns CDR1 MNHNS and CDR2 SASEGT. The CDR3 region is CASRRDRGETQYF. The DNA for the CDR3 is TGTGCCAGCAGACGGGACAGGGGTGAGACCCAGTACTTC.

The count of this clone is one. The J gene is TRBJ1-1, the V gene TRBV19; TRBD1 matches 8 bases. The CDR3 covers 15 residues. Trimming cost V 3 bases and J 3 bases; bases outside gene matches: 6. Germline values: CDR1 LNHDA, CDR2 SQIVND (reference sequence). The CDR3 region has the DNA TGTGCCAGTAGTATCCAGGGGGCGCGGGACACTGAAGCTTTCTTT. Its protein is CASSIQGARDTEAFF.

The chain combines TRBV6-1 with TRBJ1-1, with TRBD1 identical over 7 bases. V lost 7 bases to trimming and J lost 0 bases; unmatched junction nucleotides: 5. The CDR3 contains 14 residues. Germline CDR1 is MNHNS and CDR2 is SASEGT. The CDR3 here is CASKGAALNTEAFF. CDR3 nucleotides: TGTGCCAGCAAGGGGGCAGCACTGAACACTGAAGCTTTCTTT.

The rearrangement joins TRBV7-2 to TRBJ1-5; perhaps TRBD1 as D (6 bases). Germline values: CDR1 SGHTA, CDR2 FQGNSA. CDR3 length: 15 residues. V lost 5 bases and J 0 bases, leaving 11 bases between the germline ends. CDR3: CASSLDRYSNQPQHF. CDR3 bases: TGTGCCAGCAGCCTGGACAGATATAGCAATCAGCCCCAGCATTTT.

The chain uses TRBV7-8 and TRBJ1-2, with 7 bases identical to TRBD1. CDR1 is SGHVS, CDR2 FQNEAQ, per germline. The CDR3 length is 14 residues. With V trimmed by 5 bases and J by 4 bases, 7 bases remained unmatched. This CDR3 reads CASSHGTDGYGYTF. For the CDR3, the DNA is TGTGCCAGCAGCCACGGGACAGACGGCTATGGCTACACCTTC. Based on the CDR3 plus reference TRBV7-8 and TRBJ1-2, the full variable domain is GAGVSQSPRYKVAKRGQDVALRCDPISGHVSLFWYQQALGQGPEFLTYFQNEAQLDKSGLPSDRFFAERPEGSVSTLKIQRTQQEDSAVYLCASSHGTDGYGYTFGSGTRLTVV.

J is TRBJ2-2 and V is TRBV7-6; 7 nucleotides agree with TRBD2. V was pared by 2 bases and J by 5 bases, with 8 bases of the junction left unmatched. Germline lookup yields CDR1 SGHVS and CDR2 FNYEAQ. The length of the CDR3 is 16 residues. CDR3 bases: TGTGCCAGCAGCTTACCCCGCGGGGGACCAACCGGGGAGCTGTTTTTT. Translating it yields CASSLPRGGPTGELFF.

J is TRBJ1-1 and V is TRBV19; D is perhaps TRBD1 (6 bases). The V and J ends lost 6 bases and 2 bases respectively, with 10 bases between them. The germline V gene has CDR1 LNHDA and CDR2 SQIVND (reference sequence). This CDR3 comprises 13 residues. The CDR3 spells CASRKGVNTEAFF. The CDR3 DNA is TGTGCCAGTAGGAAGGGGGTTAACACTGAAGCTTTCTTT. The full variable domain, in which reference TRBV19 and TRBJ1-1 provide the parts outside the CDR3, is DGGITQSPKYLFRKEGQNVTLSCEQNLNHDAMYWYRQDPGQGLRLIYYSQIVNDFQKGDIAEGYSVSREKKESFPLTVTSAQKNPTAFYLCASRKGVNTEAFFGQGTRLTVV.

This clone has a handful of counts. The chain carries TRBV6-6 and TRBJ1-2; 9 nucleotides line up with TRBD1. Germline assignment: CDR1 MNHNY and CDR2 SVGAGI (reference sequence). This CDR3 contains 13 residues. V lost 6 bases to trimming and J lost 7 bases; unmatched junction nucleotides: 6. The CDR3 reads CASRKGQGGGYTF. CDR3 DNA: TGTGCCAGCAGGAAGGGACAGGGTGGTGGCTACACCTTC.

The V and J genes are TRBV6-6 and TRBJ2-6, with D perhaps TRBD1 (6 bases). The CDR3 runs to 16 residues. CDR1 MNHNY and CDR2 SVGAGI come from the germline V gene (reference sequence). The germline V and J ends were trimmed by 3 bases and 1 base, with 10 bases remaining between them. The CDR3 nucleotides read TGTGCCAGCAGTTATGGACAGCCGTCTGGGGCCAACGTCCTGACTTTC. This encodes CASSYGQPSGANVLTF.

The chain carries TRBV28 and TRBJ2-7, with 12 nucleotides matching TRBD2. The CDR3 contains 19 residues. Per the germline V gene, CDR1 is MDHEN and CDR2 is SYDVKM. The ends lost 3 bases at V and 7 bases at J; junction bases unmatched: 19. As DNA, the CDR3 is TGTGCCAGCAGTTTTAGTCCTCGGCGGCTAGCGGGGGGGTCGGGGGAGCAGTACTTC. Translation gives CASSFSPRRLAGGSGEQYF. Full variable domain (remainder filled in from reference TRBV28 and TRBJ2-7): DVKVTQSSRYLVKRTGEKVFLECVQDMDHENMFWYRQDPGLGLRLIYFSYDVKMKEKGDIPEGYSVSREKKERFSLILESASTNQTSMYLCASSFSPRRLAGGSGEQYFGPGTRLTVT.

This chain joins TRBV5-4 and TRBJ2-1; the match to TRBD2 covers 9 bases. Germline V gene data show CDR1 as SGHNT and CDR2 as YYREEE (reference sequence). This CDR3 is 12 amino acids long. Trimming at V came to 4 bases and at J to 10 bases, leaving 3 bases not matched to a gene. The CDR3 DNA reads as TGTGCCAGCAGCCCCGGACTAGCGGAGCAGTTCTTC. Amino acids: CASSPGLAEQFF.

J is TRBJ2-5 and V is TRBV19; 11 bases agree with TRBD1. The germline gives CDR1 LNHDA, CDR2 SQIVND (reference sequence). Unmatched junction bases numbered 1, after V lost 8 bases and J lost 2 bases. This CDR3 contains 13 residues. The CDR3 nucleotides are TGTGCCAGTCGGGACAGGGGGCAAGAGACCCAGTACTTC. It is translated as CASRDRGQETQYF.

The table lists this clone with a few counts. The chain combines TRBV5-6 with TRBJ1-5, with 7 bases that match TRBD1. The CDR3 is 15 amino acids. Losses at the gene ends were 4 bases for V and 1 base for J; bases not matched to a gene: 5. In germline, CDR1 is SGHDT, CDR2 YYEEEE. The CDR3 DNA sequence: TGTGCCAGCAGCGCCAAACAGGGGAGCAATCAGCCCCAGCATTTT. It codes for CASSAKQGSNQPQHF.

The CDR3: CASSLSREGGYTF. CDR3 bases: TGTGCCAGCAGCTTGTCCAGGGAGGGTGGCTACACCTTC. The rearrangement joins TRBV7-2 to TRBJ1-2, with a possible D match to TRBD1 (5 bases). Deletions cut 3 bases from V and 7 bases from J, with 12 bases between. The CDR3 is made up of 13 amino acids. Germline loops: CDR1 SGHTA, CDR2 FQGNSA. The whole variable domain, filled in from reference TRBV7-2 and TRBJ1-2, reads GAGVSQSPSNKVTEKGKDVELRCDPISGHTALYWYRQSLGQGLEFLIYFQGNSAPDKSGLPSDRFSAERTGGSVSTLTIQRTQQEDSAVYLCASSLSREGGYTFGSGTRLTVV.